Sequencing of this T cell receptor (beta chain) was carried out in a study of blood T cell repertoires in COVID-19. Background on the study: Acute and convalescent COVID-19 samples came from the United States, Italy and Spain. In each case, the material was cDNA or gDNA derived from T cells, B-cell-depleted T cells, or PBMCs.

Clinical history as reported by participants underpinned cohort assignment. Looked up from germline, CDR1 is MNHEY and CDR2 is SVGAGI. There are 14 residues in the CDR3. The germline V and J ends were trimmed by 5 bases and 0 bases, with 9 bases remaining between them. In the original processing: By means of reference gene primer amplification, nucleated cell counts were estimated. Profiling relied on immunoSEQ multiplex PCR, and the TCRdb table lists in-frame clones only, not all of them. D and trimming were read from the DNA, whereas the V and J calls and clone size are those reported in that table. The data show 200,000 to 250,000 clones, about 84% seen once.

Sequenced sample: PBMCs or T cells enriched from blood (not recorded which). The chain joins TRBV6-5 to TRBJ2-3, with D possibly matching TRBD2 (5 bases). The TCR originated in a man in his 60s who had recovered from COVID-19. The CDR3 sequence: CASSPGLSTDTQYF. In DNA, the CDR3 is TGTGCCAGCAGTCCCGGACTGAGCACAGATACGCAGTATTTT.